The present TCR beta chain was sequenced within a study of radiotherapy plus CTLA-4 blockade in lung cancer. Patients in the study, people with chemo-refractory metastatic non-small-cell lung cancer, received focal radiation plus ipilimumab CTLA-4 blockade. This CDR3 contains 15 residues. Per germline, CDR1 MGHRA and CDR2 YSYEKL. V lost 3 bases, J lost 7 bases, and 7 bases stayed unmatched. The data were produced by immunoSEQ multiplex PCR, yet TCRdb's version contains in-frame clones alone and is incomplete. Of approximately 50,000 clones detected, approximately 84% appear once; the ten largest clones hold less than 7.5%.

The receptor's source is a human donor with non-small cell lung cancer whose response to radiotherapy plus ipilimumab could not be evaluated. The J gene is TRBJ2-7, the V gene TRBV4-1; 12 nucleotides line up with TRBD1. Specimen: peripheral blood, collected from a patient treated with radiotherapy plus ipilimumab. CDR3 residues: CASSQSGQGAGEQYF. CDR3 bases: TGCGCCAGCAGCCAGTCGGGACAGGGGGCGGGTGAGCAGTACTTC.